This is a list of T cell receptor beta chains from one sample in a study of shared clonotypes between healthy human individuals. TCRdb's copy holds only in-frame clones and misses some; the assay was immunoSEQ multiplex PCR. The sample holds approximately 1,000,000 clones, approximately 77% seen once. The sample consisted of memory CD4+ T cells from PBMCs. The receptors stem from a man younger than 35 in good health. Some clones in this sample may be carry-over from other donors' samples. Each CDR3 is given with its conserved first and last residue. A D gene is named only where the DNA matches it firmly. The size of a clone is reported for some rows only, either as once, few or many, or as a class for expanded clones.

v_call	j_call	d_call	clone_size	cdr3_nt	cdr3_aa
TRBV4-1	TRBJ2-7	TRBD1	once	TGCGCCAGCAGGCAAACAGGGGACCCCGAGCAGTACTTC	CASRQTGDPEQYF
TRBV10-3	TRBJ2-7	-	few	TGTGCCATCAGTGAGCCCCCAGGGGCGGGACCTTACGAGCAGTACTTC	CAISEPPGAGPYEQYF
TRBV7-9	TRBJ1-1	-	-	TGTGCCAGCAGAGACGGGCCAACTGAAGCTTTCTTT	CASRDGPTEAFF
TRBV28	TRBJ2-3	-	-	TGTGCCAGCAGTTTTGGGGCGTCAAGGGATACGCAGTATTTT	CASSFGASRDTQYF
TRBV11-2	TRBJ2-1	-	-	TGTGCCAGCAGCAAAAGGGCGGGGTGGGAGCAGTTCTTC	CASSKRAGWEQFF
TRBV11-1	TRBJ2-7	-	-	TGTGCCAGCAGAGGAAGGGCTAGAGAGCAGTACTTC	CASRGRAREQYF
TRBV28	TRBJ1-4	-	once	TGTGCCAGCAGTTTAGCTTGGGGGCCATTTGAAAATGAAAAACTGTTTTTT	CASSLAWGPFENEKLFF
TRBV4-2	TRBJ1-2	-	few	TGTGCCAGCAGCCAATTGGACGGAGGTATAGGTGGCTACACCTTC	CASSQLDGGIGGYTF
TRBV19	TRBJ2-6	TRBD1	-	TGTGCCAGTACCCCCGGACAGGGTTCTTCTGGGGCCAACGTCCTGACTTTC	CASTPGQGSSGANVLTF
TRBV7-3	TRBJ2-1	TRBD2	-	TGTGCCAGCTCCGACTCGACTAGCGGATACAATGAGCAGTTCTTC	CASSDSTSGYNEQFF
TRBV11-2	TRBJ1-4	-	few	TGTGCCAGCAGCTTCAACAGAGCGAATGAAAAACTGTTTTTT	CASSFNRANEKLFF
TRBV5-4	TRBJ1-1	TRBD1	few	TGTGCCAGCAGCCTGGGACAGCAAGCTTTCTTT	CASSLGQQAFF
TRBV27	TRBJ1-2	-	-	TGTGCCAGCTCCGCGGAAAAGGGAAATCGGGGGCATGGCTACACCTTC	CASSAEKGNRGHGYTF
TRBV18	TRBJ1-5	-	-	TGTGCCAGCTCACCACAGACAGACAATCAGCCCCAGCATTTT	CASSPQTDNQPQHF
TRBV27	TRBJ1-2	-	-	TGTGCCAGCAGTTTAAACTATAACTATGGCTACACCTTC	CASSLNYNYGYTF
TRBV5-8	TRBJ2-4	TRBD1	-	TGTGCCAGCACCAACTCCGGTCGGGACAGCTACTTC	CASTNSGRDSYF
TRBV6-1	TRBJ2-7	TRBD2	-	TGTGCCAGCATGGGGACTACCTACGAGCAGTACTTC	CASMGTTYEQYF
TRBV4-3	TRBJ2-4	-	-	TGCGCCAGCAGCCAGCGCGGTCTTAGTAACATTCAGTACTTC	CASSQRGLSNIQYF
TRBV10-3	TRBJ2-3	-	-	TGTGCCATCAGTGAGGGAGGGGCTGGCGGCGGTATCAGAGATACGCAGTATTTT	CAISEGGAGGGIRDTQYF
TRBV28	TRBJ1-2	-	few	TGTGCCAGCAGTTTACCCGGGACGGTCTATGGCTACACCTTC	CASSLPGTVYGYTF
TRBV15	TRBJ2-1	-	-	TGTGCCGCGCGGCCCTTAGAGGGAAGGGAGCAGTTCTTC	CAARPLEGREQFF
TRBV19	TRBJ1-2	-	-	TGTGCCAGTAGTTGGTCGGCTAACTATGGCTACACCTTC	CASSWSANYGYTF
TRBV5-4	TRBJ2-5	TRBD2	-	TGTGCCAGCAGCTTGGCCGTCATTGGGACTAGCCAAGAGACCCAGTACTTC	CASSLAVIGTSQETQYF
TRBV27	TRBJ2-7	-	-	TGTGCCAGCAGTCAACTCGGGACACTTTCTACCTACGAGCAGTACTTC	CASSQLGTLSTYEQYF
TRBV7-8	TRBJ2-3	-	once	TGTGCTAATAGGCCGTATGCTAGCACAGATACGCAGTATTTT	CANRPYASTDTQYF
TRBV6-1	TRBJ2-7	TRBD2	-	TGTGCCAGCAGTGGGCGTGCAGCGGGAGGATCCGAGCAGTACTTC	CASSGRAAGGSEQYF
TRBV25-1	TRBJ1-2	TRBD1	few	TGTGCCAGCAGTGGTCCTACAGGGGGCAAAGGCTACACCTTC	CASSGPTGGKGYTF
TRBV6-6	TRBJ2-7	TRBD1	-	TGTGCCAGCAGTTACTCGGGACAGGGACGGGACGAGCAGTACTTC	CASSYSGQGRDEQYF
TRBV28	TRBJ1-1	-	once	TGTGCCAGCAATCTGGGGGATCCCCGTAGAACAGCTTTCTTT	CASNLGDPRRTAFF
TRBV29-1	TRBJ2-7	TRBD2	few	TGCAGCGTTGAATACTCCGGGAGGAGCTCCTACGAGCAGTACTTC	CSVEYSGRSSYEQYF
TRBV5-1	TRBJ2-7	TRBD2	-	TGCGCCAGCAGCTTCTGGGACTACAAAGACTACGAGCAGTACTTC	CASSFWDYKDYEQYF
TRBV28	TRBJ2-7	-	-	TGTGCCAGCAGGCCCTTCCGGGACACCCAAGGGGACTTGTACTTC	CASRPFRDTQGDLYF
TRBV18	TRBJ2-4	TRBD1	-	TGTGCCAGCTCGGGACAGAAAAACATTCAGTACTTC	CASSGQKNIQYF
TRBV28	TRBJ2-7	-	many	TGTGCCAGCAGTTTACGCACGGAAAGGGGCTACGAGCAGTACTTC	CASSLRTERGYEQYF